The TCR beta chain under discussion was sequenced for a study of blood T cells in healthy people across ages. A few counts support this clonotype. A second PCR of 7 to 11 cycles used a sample-barcoded 5' primer and a J-beta primer mix. Individual samples furnished no less than 2.5 million CDR3-containing paired-end reads apiece. Each CDR3 protein gets one entry after TCRdb re-called the 5' RACE reads with MiXCR. The table lists more than 750,000 distinct CDR3 sequences, 25% to 30% of them singletons. V shed 5 bases and J 5 bases; nucleotides not matched to a gene: 6. The CDR3 is 14 residues long. The germline V gene has CDR1 MNHNY and CDR2 SVGAGI (reference sequence). The sample was also linked to a second study, of T cells of mothers and their children. That work states: The second PCR's M1S primer added sample barcodes and 2-4 random nucleotides.

The rearrangement joins TRBV6-6 to TRBJ2-7, with 10 bases fitting TRBD1. The receptor comes from a woman in her forties in good health. Sequencing was done on a sample of blood. The CDR3 bases are TGTGCCAGCAGTCGACAGGGGGCAATAGACGAGCAGTACTTC. It codes for CASSRQGAIDEQYF.